The T cell receptor beta chain under discussion was sequenced for a study of OX40 agonist ivuxolimab in advanced cancers. This clone occurred once. Data came from immunoSEQ multiplex PCR; TCRdb stores just in-frame clones and leaves some out. The sample lists 50,000 to 65,000 clones, approximately 88% occurring once. This CDR3 is 15 amino acids long. V shed 2 bases and J 2 bases; nucleotides not matched to a gene: 6. Germline lookup yields CDR1 SGHKS and CDR2 YYEKEE (reference sequence). Sequencing was performed on CD4+ or CD8+ T cells sorted from blood, taken in a trial of the OX40 agonist ivuxolimab. This sequence originates from an adult with an advanced solid tumor such as melanoma, head and neck, liver or kidney cancer. The rearrangement uses TRBV5-5 and TRBJ2-7, with 8 bases identical to TRBD1. CDR3 protein: CASSFAGQVTYEQYF. CDR3 in DNA: TGTGCCAGCAGCTTTGCGGGACAGGTAACCTACGAGCAGTACTTC.